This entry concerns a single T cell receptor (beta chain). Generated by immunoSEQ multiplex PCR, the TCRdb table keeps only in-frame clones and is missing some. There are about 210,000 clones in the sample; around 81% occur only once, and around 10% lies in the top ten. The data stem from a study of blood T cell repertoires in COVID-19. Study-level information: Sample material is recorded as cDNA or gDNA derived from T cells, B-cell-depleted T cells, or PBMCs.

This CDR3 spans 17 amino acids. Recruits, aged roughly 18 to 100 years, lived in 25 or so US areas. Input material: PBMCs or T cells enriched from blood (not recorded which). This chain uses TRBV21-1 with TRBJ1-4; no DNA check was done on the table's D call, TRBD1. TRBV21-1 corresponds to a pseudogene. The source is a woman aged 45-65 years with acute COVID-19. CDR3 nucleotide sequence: TGTGCCAGCAGCAAACGGGACAGGCCTCGTACTAATGAAAAACTGTTTTTT. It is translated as CASSKRDRPRTNEKLFF.